This T cell receptor beta chain was profiled in a study of post-analysis software for immune sequencing data. The study's findings and limits: Comparison of patients with controls showed five TRBV segments more frequent in patients, TRBV5-6, TRBV5-1 and TRBV20-1 among them. F measure grouped same-batch samples tightly together. For normalized Chao1 diversity, multiple sclerosis patients scored significantly lower than controls did.

To note about this clonotype: Antigen: not known.

Carried by the TCR beta cDNA libraries were unique molecular identifiers. Each CDR3 protein is one row after TCRdb ran MiXCR on the PCR reads. The sample yields about 770,000 distinct CDR3 sequences, about 43% seen once. The ends were cut back, 3 bases at V and 0 bases at J, with 21 bases in the middle. This CDR3 has 19 residues. Material for sequencing was blood. This receptor was identified in a girl under 18 with multiple sclerosis. The rearrangement links TRBV12-3 or TRBV12-4 to TRBJ2-4; a weak D match, TRBD2 (6 bases). Here the CDR3 reads CASSFTLGGGPLAKNIQYF. The CDR3 region has the DNA TGTGCCAGCAGTTTCACACTCGGGGGTGGTCCCTTAGCCAAAAACATTCAGTACTTC.